Following are 20 T cell receptor beta chains from one sample sequenced in a study of glioma-infiltrating T cells after dendritic cell vaccination. Measured with immunoSEQ multiplex PCR; TCRdb has only the in-frame clones, and not every one. The sample contains about 95,000 clones, more than 75% of which appear only once. The specimen was blood, collected before dendritic cell vaccination. Receptor source: a human donor with glioblastoma.

The chain is built from TRBV6-5 and TRBJ2-2, with TRBD1 as a possible D gene (6 bases). Trimming cost V 7 bases and J 7 bases, with 13 bases left between them. The CDR3 runs to 13 residues. The V gene's germline CDR1 is MNHEY and CDR2 SVGAGI. CDR3: CASTEQGIGELFF. In DNA form, the CDR3 reads TGTGCCAGCACCGAACAGGGAATCGGGGAGCTGTTTTTT.

The chain combines TRBV15 with TRBJ2-2, with a tentative D call TRBD1 (6 bases). With 5 bases removed from V and 7 bases from J, the gap between germline ends came to 14 bases. Germline assignment: CDR1 LNHNV and CDR2 YYDKDF (reference sequence). The length of the CDR3 is 14 residues. In nucleotides, the CDR3 is TGTGCCACCAGCGGTACAGGGTCGGGCGGGGAGCTGTTTTTT. This translates into CATSGTGSGGELFF.

The chain joins TRBV18 to TRBJ2-6; perhaps TRBD2 as D (6 bases). With 3 bases removed from V and 2 bases from J, the gap between germline ends came to 11 bases. The CDR3 sequence is 16 residues long. CDR1 is KGHSH, CDR2 LQKENI, per germline. CDR3 region: CASSPFGGAGANVLTF. The CDR3 DNA sequence: TGTGCCAGCTCACCGTTCGGGGGAGCTGGGGCCAACGTCCTGACTTTC. The whole variable domain, filled in from reference TRBV18 and TRBJ2-6, reads NAGVMQNPRHLVRRRGQEARLRCSPMKGHSHVYWYRQLPEEGLKFMVYLQKENIIDESGMPKERFSAEFPKEGPSILRIQQVVRGDSAAYFCASSPFGGAGANVLTFGAGSRLTVL.

The chain links TRBV6-5 to TRBJ2-7; D ambiguous. Germline V gives CDR1 MNHEY, CDR2 SVGAGI. CDR3 length equals 13 residues. V lost 0 bases and J lost 3, with 6 bases in between. The CDR3 bases are TGTGCCAGCAGTTACTCGAGCTACTACGAGCAGTACTTC. Protein sequence: CASSYSSYYEQYF.

The J gene is TRBJ2-5, the V gene TRBV7-9, with TRBD2 identical over 8 bases. The germline V gene encodes CDR1 SEHNR and CDR2 FQNEAQ (reference sequence). Losses at the gene ends were 5 bases for V and 2 bases for J; bases not matched to a gene: 13. CDR3 length: 17 amino acids. The CDR3 spells CASSPSVVAGLQETQYF. The CDR3 coding sequence is TGTGCCAGCAGCCCCTCGGTGGTAGCGGGGTTACAAGAGACCCAGTACTTC.

This clone was recorded once. The chain couples TRBV27 to TRBJ2-7; D remains unclear. V was shortened by 6 bases and J by 3 bases, with 6 bases between the two germline ends. This CDR3 is built from 11 residues. Germline loops: CDR1 MNHEY, CDR2 SMNVEV (reference sequence). In DNA, the CDR3 is TGTGCCAGCAGAACCAGCTACGAGCAGTACTTC. This encodes CASRTSYEQYF.

Regarding this clone: Mismatch with germline at one junction end may stem from a read error. The CDR3 sequence is CASSPMTGNTGELFF. The CDR3 DNA reads as TGTGCTAGCAGCCCCATGACAGGAAACACCGGGGAGCTGTTTTTT. The genes are TRBV7-7 and TRBJ2-2; weak D call: TRBD1 (6 bases). Germline CDR1 is SSHAT and CDR2 is FNYEAQ (reference sequence). This CDR3 spans 15 amino acids.

This clone showed up many times. This chain uses TRBV6-5 with TRBJ2-7; 14 bases are a match to TRBD2. CDR3 length equals 13 residues. Germline V gene sequence: CDR1 MNHEY, CDR2 SVGAGI. CDR3 region: CASGLAGEYEQYF. Written as DNA, the CDR3 is TGTGCTTCGGGACTAGCGGGGGAATACGAGCAGTACTTC.

The CDR3 DNA follows: TGTGCCAGCAGTTACCTAGGACAGGGGGAGACCCAGTACTTC. This sequence encodes CASSYLGQGETQYF. The chain recombines TRBV6-5 with TRBJ2-5, with 9 bases aligning to TRBD1. Unmatched junction bases numbered 3, after V lost 2 bases and J lost 5 bases. The length of the CDR3 is 14 residues. Germline V gene sequence: CDR1 MNHEY, CDR2 SVGAGI.

This rearrangement joins TRBV5-6 to TRBJ1-2; a possible D gene is TRBD1 (6 bases). The germline V gene encodes CDR1 SGHDT and CDR2 YYEEEE. This CDR3 comprises 14 residues. Trimming left V 7 bases short and J 4 bases short, with 17 bases between. The CDR3 nucleotides read TGTGCCAGCTGTCAGGGGCATGGAGCCTATGGCTACACCTTC. It specifies CASCQGHGAYGYTF.

This clone was observed once. This sequence joins TRBV14 and TRBJ1-1; 9 bases fit TRBD1. Germline-derived CDR1 and CDR2 are SGHDN and FVKESK. The CDR3 is 14 amino acids. V shed 3 bases and J 3 bases; nucleotides not matched to a gene: 2. The CDR3 here is CASSHRDRDTEAFF. The DNA for the CDR3 is TGTGCCAGCAGCCACCGGGACAGGGACACTGAAGCTTTCTTT.

The chain employs TRBV5-1 and TRBJ2-7; a weak D match, TRBD1 (6 bases). The CDR3 has 15 amino acids. The V end was cut by 4 bases, the J end by 3 bases, with 17 bases between. Germline CDR1 is SGHRS and CDR2 is YFSETQ. The CDR3 region is CASSLFLDRIYEQYF. Written as DNA, the CDR3 is TGCGCCAGCAGCCTTTTTCTGGACAGAATCTACGAGCAGTACTTC.

This sequence joins TRBV18 and TRBJ1-6; 7 nucleotides agree with TRBD1. The CDR3 sequence is 14 residues long. Germline V gene sequence: CDR1 KGHSH, CDR2 LQKENI. The trim removed 8 bases at V and 8 bases at J, leaving 9 bases unmatched. Here the CDR3 DNA reads TGTGCCAGCGCCCCCCGGGACAGTGATTCACCCCTCCACTTT. Amino acid sequence: CASAPRDSDSPLHF.

This clone has only one observation. The chain employs TRBV4-1 and TRBJ1-4; D gene unclear. Germline V CDR1 and CDR2: MGHRA, YSYEKL. V was cut by 1 base and J by 1 base, with 22 bases left in between. The CDR3 has 20 amino acids. The CDR3, as DNA: TGCGCCAGCAGCCAAGTTGCGATCCGGACGGACTATCAAACTAATGAAAAACTGTTTTTT. This translates into CASSQVAIRTDYQTNEKLFF.

This clone has a handful of counts. The rearrangement joins TRBV5-1 to TRBJ1-6, with no clear D. The ends were cut back, 0 bases at V and 10 bases at J, with 14 bases in the middle. The germline gives CDR1 SGHRS, CDR2 YFSETQ. CDR3 length: 15 residues. Here the CDR3 DNA reads TGCGCCAGCAGCTTGGTACCTGGCGGGTCATCACCCCTCCACTTT. It translates to CASSLVPGGSSPLHF. The full variable domain, its missing parts supplied by reference TRBV5-1 and TRBJ1-6, is KAGVTQTPRYLIKTRGQQVTLSCSPISGHRSVSWYQQTPGQGLQFLFEYFSETQRNKGNFPGRFSGRQFSNSRSEMNVSTLELGDSALYLCASSLVPGGSSPLHFGNGTRLTVT.

This sequence joins TRBV7-2 and TRBJ1-1; D is possibly TRBD1 (5 bases). Deletions cut 5 bases from V and 3 bases from J, with 10 bases between. The CDR3 sequence is 13 residues long. CDR1 SGHTA and CDR2 FQGNSA come from the germline V gene. The CDR3 DNA follows: TGTGCCAGCAGCCAAACAGGTCACACTGAAGCTTTCTTT. Translation: CASSQTGHTEAFF.

The rearrangement uses TRBV7-3 and TRBJ2-1; weak D call: TRBD1 (6 bases). The CDR3 consists of 13 residues. Trimming left V 2 bases short and J 9 bases short, with 11 bases between. From germline, CDR1 is SGHTA and CDR2 FQGTGA. The CDR3 sequence is CASSLFQGSEQFF. CDR3 in DNA: TGTGCCAGCAGCTTATTTCAGGGGAGTGAGCAGTTCTTC.

This clone was detected only once. DNA for the CDR3: TGCAGCGGCTCGCCGGGACAGGGGGCTAGCGAGCAGTACTTC. The encoded protein is CSGSPGQGASEQYF. V is TRBV29-1 and J is TRBJ2-7; 12 bases fit TRBD1. The length of the CDR3 is 14 residues. V lost 7 bases, J lost 6 bases, and 10 bases stayed unmatched. The germline CDR1 and CDR2 sequences are SQVTM and ANQGSEA.

This clone came up once. The chain is built from TRBV15 and TRBJ1-1; a weak D match, TRBD1 (6 bases). CDR1 and CDR2 (germline): LNHNV, YYDKDF (reference sequence). The ends were cut back, 8 bases at V and 4 bases at J, with 11 bases in the middle. This CDR3 is built from 12 residues. For the CDR3, the DNA is TGTGCCACCTCAACAGGGACCACTGAAGCTTTCTTT. This sequence encodes CATSTGTTEAFF.

The V call is TRBV7-9, the J call TRBJ1-2; the D gene is possibly TRBD1 (6 bases). There are 15 residues in the CDR3. Looked up from germline, CDR1 is SEHNR and CDR2 is FQNEAQ (reference sequence). V dropped 4 bases and J dropped 6 bases, with 18 bases sitting between them. The CDR3 reads CASSSDSGVTDGYTF. The CDR3, as DNA: TGTGCCAGCAGCTCAGATTCAGGGGTAACGGATGGCTACACCTTC.